This T cell receptor (beta chain) was retrieved from a study of blood T cell repertoires in COVID-19. Study as a whole: Samples representing acute and convalescent COVID-19 were sourced from the United States, Italy and Spain. The cDNA or gDNA used as material had been derived from T cells, B-cell-depleted T cells, or PBMCs.

In the original analysis: Quantification of nucleated cells was approximated via reference gene primer amplification. TCRdb's copy holds only in-frame clones and misses some; the assay was immunoSEQ multiplex PCR. V and J calls and clone size are those listed in that table; D and trimming were worked out from the DNA. The sample includes under 200,000 clones, 90% of them seen just once. The CDR3 is 13 residues long. The junction had 4 bases not matched to a gene; V was cut back by 6 bases and J by 6 bases. Per germline, CDR1 KGHSH and CDR2 LQKENI. The specimen sequenced was peripheral blood. This receptor was obtained from a man aged 50 to 60 with acute or convalescent COVID-19. The chain joins TRBV18 to TRBJ1-5, with 8 positions matching TRBD1. This CDR3 is CASSDRAGQPQHF. The CDR3 nucleotides read TGTGCCAGCTCGGACAGGGCGGGTCAGCCCCAGCATTTT.